This is a list of T cell receptor beta chains from one sample in a study of T cell repertoires in cytomegalovirus infection. TCRdb fed the reads into MiXCR, producing one record per CDR3 protein. The table has 450,000 to 600,000 distinct CDR3 sequences, about 42% seen once; the top ten hold approximately 40%. Their specific antigens are unknown. The sample was cultured PBMCs, taken from culture after CMV antigen stimulation. These receptors came from a human donor in good health (CMV status not recorded). Some clones in this sample may be carry-over from other donors' samples. Both conserved end residues are part of each CDR3. Each record gives: D gene, J gene, clone size, V gene, CDR3 protein, CDR3 DNA. The D gene is left open where the match is weak. Clone size is given for some rows only: seen once, a few or many times, or a class if the clone is expanded.

>.|TRBJ2-2|.|TRBV4-1
CASSPGVSNTGELFF
TGCGCCAGCAGCCCAGGGGTATCGAACACCGGGGAGCTGTTTTTT
>TRBD1|TRBJ2-7|.|TRBV7-2
CASSPYGTGGVEQYF
TGTGCCAGCAGCCCATACGGGACAGGGGGCGTCGAGCAGTACTTC
>TRBD2|TRBJ2-7|.|TRBV7-4
CASTPAGGWEQYF
TGTGCCAGCACCCCGGCGGGGGGTTGGGAGCAGTACTTC
>.|TRBJ2-3|few|TRBV6-1
CASSSPLEGGLTDTQYF
TGTGCCAGCAGTTCCCCTTTGGAGGGGGGACTCACAGATACGCAGTATTTT
>.|TRBJ2-7|.|TRBV6-2/TRBV6-3
CASSPRGTPQYF
TGTGCCAGCAGTCCCCGAGGGACACCTCAGTACTTC
>.|TRBJ2-5|.|TRBV27
CASSNGPGRETQYF
TGTGCCAGCAGCAACGGACCCGGGCGAGAGACCCAGTACTTC
>TRBD2|TRBJ2-1|few|TRBV7-2
CASSLRLAGTNEQFF
TGTGCCAGCAGCTTAAGGCTAGCGGGGACGAATGAGCAGTTCTTC
>.|TRBJ1-1|few|TRBV7-6
CASSLGPSTEAFF
TGTGCCAGCAGCTTGGGCCCGAGCACTGAAGCTTTCTTT
>.|TRBJ2-7|few|TRBV7-2
CASSLKGLLYEQYF
TGTGCCAGCAGCTTAAAAGGACTGCTCTACGAGCAGTACTTC
>.|TRBJ1-4|.|TRBV7-8
CASSLKDSHRKLFF
TGTGCCAGCAGCTTAAAGGACAGCCATCGAAAACTGTTTTTT
>.|TRBJ1-6|.|TRBV20-1
CRSGTDNSPLHF
TGCAGGTCCGGGACGGATAATTCACCCCTCCACTTT
>.|TRBJ2-3|few|TRBV12-3/TRBV12-4
CASSFRGHADTQYF
TGTGCCAGCAGTTTTAGGGGTCACGCAGATACGCAGTATTTT
>.|TRBJ2-3|few|TRBV12-3/TRBV12-4
CASEPFSGGTDTQYF
TGTGCCAGCGAACCCTTCTCCGGCGGGACAGATACGCAGTATTTT
>.|TRBJ2-5|.|TRBV7-2
CASSTLQETQYF
TGTGCCAGCAGCACCCTTCAAGAGACCCAGTACTTC
>TRBD2|TRBJ2-7|.|TRBV6-1
CASRERDGLVKQYF
TGTGCCAGCAGGGAACGGGACGGACTAGTGAAGCAGTACTTC
>.|TRBJ2-5|.|TRBV7-2
CASSSKTRETQYF
TGTGCCAGCAGCTCGAAGACTAGGGAGACCCAGTACTTC
>TRBD2|TRBJ2-2|few|TRBV4-1
CASSNRAGGLGELFF
TGCGCCAGCAGCAACCGAGCGGGAGGGCTCGGGGAGCTGTTTTTT
>TRBD2|TRBJ2-2|.|TRBV7-2
CASNQFAGETGELFF
TGTGCCAGCAACCAATTCGCGGGAGAAACCGGGGAGCTGTTTTTT
>.|TRBJ1-5|few|TRBV4-1
CASSQEQAGINQPQHF
TGCGCCAGCAGCCAAGAGCAGGCAGGGATAAATCAGCCCCAGCATTTT
>.|TRBJ1-1|few|TRBV5-1
CATTVGVENTEAFF
TGCGCCACCACAGTGGGGGTCGAGAACACTGAAGCTTTCTTT
>.|TRBJ1-1|many|TRBV7-2
CASSLESGVTEAFF
TGTGCCAGCAGCTTAGAATCGGGGGTCACTGAAGCTTTCTTT
>.|TRBJ2-5|.|TRBV6-2/TRBV6-3
CAPFGKGETQYF
TGTGCCCCCTTCGGAAAAGGCGAGACCCAGTACTTC
>TRBD1|TRBJ1-1|few|TRBV5-1
CASSWTGRPEAFF
TGCGCCAGCAGCTGGACAGGGAGACCTGAAGCTTTCTTT
>.|TRBJ2-5|.|TRBV5-6
CASSLQGVGLKQETQYF
TGTGCCAGCAGCTTGCAGGGTGTGGGGTTAAAGCAAGAGACCCAGTACTTC
>.|TRBJ1-5|few|TRBV7-2
CASSLIAGGQPQHF
TGTGCCAGCAGCTTAATAGCAGGCGGTCAGCCCCAGCATTTT
>TRBD2|TRBJ2-1|.|TRBV5-1
CASSQALAGAGEQFF
TGCGCCAGCAGCCAAGCCCTAGCGGGGGCAGGTGAGCAGTTCTTC
>.|TRBJ1-5|.|TRBV12-3/TRBV12-4
CASSLETGNQPQHF
TGTGCCAGCAGTTTAGAGACAGGCAATCAGCCCCAGCATTTT
>TRBD1|TRBJ2-6|.|TRBV10-3
CAIRGDRGNSGANVLTF
TGTGCCATCAGGGGGGACAGGGGGAACTCTGGGGCCAACGTCCTGACTTTC
>TRBD2|TRBJ2-1|.|TRBV28
CASSLIRLAGAGEQFF
TGTGCCAGCAGTTTAATCCGACTAGCGGGGGCTGGTGAGCAGTTCTTC
>.|TRBJ2-1|many|TRBV6-1
CASSEGRGQFF
TGTGCCAGCAGTGAAGGGCGAGGGCAGTTCTTC
>.|TRBJ2-7|.|TRBV20-1
CSARVGGSSYEQYF
TGCAGTGCTAGAGTGGGGGGTAGCTCCTACGAGCAGTACTTC
>.|TRBJ2-7|few|TRBV7-2
CASSPRSTSYEQYF
TGTGCCAGCAGCCCCAGATCCACTTCCTACGAGCAGTACTTC
>.|TRBJ2-3|.|TRBV5-6
CASSLEGRGTQYF
TGTGCCAGCAGCTTGGAGGGGAGAGGTACGCAGTATTTT
>TRBD2|TRBJ2-7|few|TRBV7-2
CASSLAASGGAWEQYF
TGTGCCAGCAGCTTAGCCGCCAGCGGGGGGGCTTGGGAGCAGTACTTC
>TRBD1|TRBJ2-2|.|TRBV29-1
CSVSGTGGTGELFF
TGCAGCGTTTCCGGGACAGGGGGCACCGGGGAGCTGTTTTTT
>.|TRBJ2-7|once|TRBV6-2/TRBV6-3
CASSNSPGRNEQYF
TGTGCCAGCAGTAACTCCCCTGGGAGAAACGAGCAGTACTTC
>TRBD2|TRBJ2-1|.|TRBV7-2
CPSSSRGVRAGEQFF
TGTCCCAGCAGCTCGCGGGGGGTCAGGGCGGGTGAGCAGTTCTTC
>.|TRBJ1-1|once|TRBV7-8
CASSLARSNEAFF
TGTGCCAGCAGCTTAGCCAGGAGTAATGAAGCTTTCTTT
>TRBD1|TRBJ2-7|few|TRBV20-1
CSAGRGTGGDWEQYF
TGCAGTGCCGGTCGGGGGACAGGGGGCGATTGGGAGCAGTACTTC
>TRBD2|TRBJ2-7|few|TRBV5-4
CASSTGLADEQYF
TGTGCCAGCAGTACGGGACTAGCGGACGAGCAGTACTTC
>TRBD2|TRBJ2-7|few|TRBV7-2
CASSRTSLSYEQYF
TGTGCCAGCAGCCGGACTAGCTTAAGCTACGAGCAGTACTTC
>TRBD1|TRBJ1-1|few|TRBV11-2
CASSFRDRVAFF
TGTGCCAGCAGCTTCCGGGACAGGGTAGCTTTCTTT
>.|TRBJ2-3|.|TRBV5-6
CASSITGTYTDTQYF
TGTGCCAGCAGCATAACGGGAACCTACACAGATACGCAGTATTTT
>.|TRBJ2-2|few|TRBV4-1
CASSQVDMGWHTGELFF
TGCGCCAGCAGCCAAGTTGACATGGGCTGGCACACCGGGGAGCTGTTTTTT
>.|TRBJ1-1|few|TRBV7-6
CASSPAWGDTEAFF
TGTGCCAGCAGCCCGGCTTGGGGGGACACTGAAGCTTTCTTT
>TRBD2|TRBJ2-7|.|TRBV19
CASRISGTYEQYF
TGTGCCAGTAGAATTAGCGGGACCTACGAGCAGTACTTC
>.|TRBJ2-2|few|TRBV7-2
CASSRLDLRVGGTGELFF
TGTGCCAGCAGCCGCCTCGACCTCAGGGTTGGGGGCACCGGGGAGCTGTTTTTT
>TRBD2|TRBJ2-3|few|TRBV4-3
CASSRAAAGVLTDTQYF
TGCGCCAGCAGCCGCGCGGCTGCGGGAGTCCTCACAGATACGCAGTATTTT
>TRBD1|TRBJ2-5|.|TRBV6-5
CASSKQGIETQYF
TGTGCCAGCAGTAAACAGGGGATAGAGACCCAGTACTTC
>.|TRBJ2-1|.|TRBV6-1
CASSEEGVLSSYNEQFF
TGTGCCAGCAGTGAAGAAGGAGTCTTGAGCTCCTACAATGAGCAGTTCTTC
>.|TRBJ2-2|few|TRBV6-6
CASSPPAGHGTGELFF
TGTGCCAGCAGCCCCCCCGCGGGACACGGCACCGGGGAGCTGTTTTTT